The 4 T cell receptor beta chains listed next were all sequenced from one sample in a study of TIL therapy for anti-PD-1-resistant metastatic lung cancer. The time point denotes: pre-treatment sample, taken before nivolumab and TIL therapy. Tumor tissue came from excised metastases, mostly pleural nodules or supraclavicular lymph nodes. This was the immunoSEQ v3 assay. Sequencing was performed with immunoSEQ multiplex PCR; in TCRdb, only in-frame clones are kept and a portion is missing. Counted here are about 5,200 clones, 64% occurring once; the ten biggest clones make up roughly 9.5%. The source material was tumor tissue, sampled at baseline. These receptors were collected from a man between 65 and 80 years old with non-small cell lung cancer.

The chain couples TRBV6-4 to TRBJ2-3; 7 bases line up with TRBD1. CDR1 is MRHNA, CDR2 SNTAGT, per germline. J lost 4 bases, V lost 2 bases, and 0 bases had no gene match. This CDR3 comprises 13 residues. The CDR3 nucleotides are TGTGCCAGCAGTGACGGACAGGCAGATACGCAGTATTTT. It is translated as CASSDGQADTQYF.

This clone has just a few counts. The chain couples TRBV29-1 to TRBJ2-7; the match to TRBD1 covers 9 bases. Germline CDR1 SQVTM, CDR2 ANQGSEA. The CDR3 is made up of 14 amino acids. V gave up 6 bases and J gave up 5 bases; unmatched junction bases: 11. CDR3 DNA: TGCAGCGTCAGAACCGGGACAGGGCTCCACGAGCAGTACTTC. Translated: CSVRTGTGLHEQYF.

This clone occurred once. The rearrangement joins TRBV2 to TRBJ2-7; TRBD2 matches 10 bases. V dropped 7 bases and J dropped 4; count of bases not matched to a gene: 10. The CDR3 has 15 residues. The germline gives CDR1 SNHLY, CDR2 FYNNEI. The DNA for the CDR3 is TGTGCCAGCAACGCAGCGGGAGGGGAGGGGTACGAGCAGTACTTC. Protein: CASNAAGGEGYEQYF.

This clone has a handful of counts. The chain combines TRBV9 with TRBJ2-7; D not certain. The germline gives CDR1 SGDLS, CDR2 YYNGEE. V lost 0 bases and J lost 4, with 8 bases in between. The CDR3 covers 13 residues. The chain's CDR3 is CASSVGGPYEQYF. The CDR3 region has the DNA TGTGCCAGCAGCGTAGGCGGACCGTACGAGCAGTACTTC.